Listed below are T cell receptor beta chains from one sample, sequenced in a study of blood T cell repertoires in COVID-19. Clones were sequenced by immunoSEQ multiplex PCR, and TCRdb holds only the in-frame ones, with some missing. The data show 300,000 to 400,000 clones, roughly 89% seen once. The sample taken for sequencing was peripheral blood. These receptors were collected from a woman in her late teens or twenties who had recovered from COVID-19. Both conserved end residues are part of each CDR3. Each record gives: D gene, clone size, V gene, J gene, CDR3 DNA, CDR3 protein. A D gene is named only where the DNA matches it firmly. Clone size is not always given. Where it is, it says once, few, many or a class for expanded clones.

>TRBD2|.|TRBV6-2/TRBV6-3|TRBJ2-4
TGTGCCAGCAGTTGGGGACTAGCAAATTCGGTTCAGTACTTC
CASSWGLANSVQYF
>TRBD1|.|TRBV9|TRBJ1-3
TGTGCCAGCAGCGTAGACGACAGGGGGCTAGACACCATATATTTT
CASSVDDRGLDTIYF
>TRBD2|once|TRBV9|TRBJ2-2
TGTGCCAGCAGCGTAGGGGACTATTACACCGGGGAGCTGTTTTTT
CASSVGDYYTGELFF
>TRBD1|.|TRBV5-6|TRBJ1-2
TGTGCCAGCAGCTTACCCCAACAGGGGGCGCATGGCTACACCTTC
CASSLPQQGAHGYTF
>.|.|TRBV3-1/TRBV3-2|TRBJ1-1
TGTGCCAGCAGCCCTTACACAGAGAACACTGAAGCTTTCTTT
CASSPYTENTEAFF
>.|.|TRBV27|TRBJ1-1
TGTGCCAGCAGGGAAAGATCGACAGACACTGAAGCTTTCTTT
CASRERSTDTEAFF
>TRBD2|.|TRBV6-2/TRBV6-3|TRBJ2-3
TGTGCCAGCAGTCCGAGGACTAGCGGGAGATTGGCAGATACGCAGTATTTT
CASSPRTSGRLADTQYF
>TRBD1|.|TRBV30|TRBJ1-3
TGTGCCTGGAGTGACCGACAGGGAGATGGAAACACCATATATTTT
CAWSDRQGDGNTIYF
>TRBD1|.|TRBV5-6|TRBJ1-2
TGTGCCAGCAGCTACGACAGGGGTAGTATCACCTTC
CASSYDRGSITF
>.|.|TRBV4-1|TRBJ1-2
TGCGCCAGCAGCCAAGACCCCGGGGGTGCGAGGGGCTACACCTTC
CASSQDPGGARGYTF
>TRBD2|.|TRBV2|TRBJ2-1
TGTGCCAGCAGGCCCGGGACTAGTATTGGTGAGCAGTTCTTC
CASRPGTSIGEQFF
>.|.|TRBV6-2/TRBV6-3|TRBJ2-1
TGTGCCAGCAGTTATAGTAGCGAGCAGTTCTTC
CASSYSSEQFF
>.|.|TRBV4-3|TRBJ2-1
TGCGCCAGCAGCCAAGAACTGAGGAGCTCCTACAATGAGCAGTTCTTC
CASSQELRSSYNEQFF
>TRBD1|.|TRBV28|TRBJ1-5
TGTGCCAGCAGTTTTGCCAGGGGGCGACAGCCCCAGCATTTT
CASSFARGRQPQHF
>.|.|TRBV2|TRBJ1-1
TGTGCCAGCAGTGAAAGCGGACGGAAGATTGAAGCTTTCTTT
CASSESGRKIEAFF
>TRBD1|.|TRBV19|TRBJ1-5
TGTGCCAGTAGTGCTCAGACAGGGCGGGCGCCCCAGCATTTT
CASSAQTGRAPQHF
>.|.|TRBV5-4|TRBJ1-5
TGTGCCAGCAGCTCTGGGGGGGAAAATCAGCCCCAGCATTTT
CASSSGGENQPQHF
>TRBD1|.|TRBV9|TRBJ2-4
TGTGCCAGCAGCGTGGGACAGGGGCAAAACATTCAGTACTTC
CASSVGQGQNIQYF
>.|.|TRBV7-9|TRBJ1-2
TGTGCCAGCAGCTTAGGACGGGCGGGAATGTATGGCTACACCTTC
CASSLGRAGMYGYTF
>.|few|TRBV14|TRBJ1-6
TGTGCCAGCAGCCAAGATGGGTACGGAGCCCTCCACTTT
CASSQDGYGALHF
>.|.|TRBV27|TRBJ1-6
TGTGCCAGCAGTTTATCCAGGGGAGATTCACCCCTCCACTTT
CASSLSRGDSPLHF
>.|.|TRBV7-2|TRBJ2-2
TGTGCCAGCAGCTTAGTGGTTCGGGAGACCGGGGAGCTGTTTTTT
CASSLVVRETGELFF
>TRBD1|once|TRBV10-2|TRBJ1-2
TGCGCCAGCAGTGAGCCTGCCTCGTCCACAGGGGCGGATGGCTACACCTTC
CASSEPASSTGADGYTF
>.|.|TRBV19|TRBJ1-5
TGTGCCAGTAGTATAGAGGTCCTAAACCAGCCCCAGCATTTT
CASSIEVLNQPQHF
>.|.|TRBV6-2/TRBV6-3|TRBJ2-1
TGTGCCAGCAGTTATAGAGCTAGCGACTACAATGAGCAGTTCTTC
CASSYRASDYNEQFF
>TRBD2|once|TRBV30|TRBJ2-3
TGTGCCTGGAGTGGACTAGCGGGACCCGGGGATACGCAGTATTTT
CAWSGLAGPGDTQYF
>TRBD1|few|TRBV6-5|TRBJ1-6
TGTGCCAGCAGTCGACAGGGATGGGAGGATTCACCCCTCCACTTT
CASSRQGWEDSPLHF
>TRBD2|.|TRBV2|TRBJ2-2
TGTGCCAGCAGTGGAGGGACTAGCGGGGGCTCCGGGGAGCTGTTTTTT
CASSGGTSGGSGELFF
>.|.|TRBV18|TRBJ2-4
TGTGCCAGCTCACCACAGTTGCTACAGGGCAAAAACATTCAGTACTTC
CASSPQLLQGKNIQYF
>TRBD1|.|TRBV11-3|TRBJ1-1
TGTGCCAGCAGCCTGAGACAGGGGAACACTGAAGCTTTCTTT
CASSLRQGNTEAFF
>.|once|TRBV15|TRBJ2-5
TGTGCCACCAGCAGAGATGACGGCCAAGGAGTTGGGACCCAGTACTTC
CATSRDDGQGVGTQYF
>TRBD1|.|TRBV6-2/TRBV6-3|TRBJ2-6
TGTGCCAGCAGTTATAAGCCCGGGACAGGGGGCGCGTCTGGGGCCAACGTCCTGACTTTC
CASSYKPGTGGASGANVLTF
>.|.|TRBV4-1|TRBJ2-3
TGCGCCAGCAGCCAAGGGGACACGAGGGTTCTTGGTACGCAGTATTTT
CASSQGDTRVLGTQYF
>.|.|TRBV3-1/TRBV3-2|TRBJ1-1
TGTGCCAGCAGCCTAAGACGGGAGAACACTGAAGCTTTCTTT
CASSLRRENTEAFF
>.|.|TRBV7-2|TRBJ2-1
TGTGCCAGTCTTAGCGGAGGGTCCTACAATGAGCAGTTCTTC
CASLSGGSYNEQFF
>TRBD1|.|TRBV4-3|TRBJ1-1
TGCGCCAGCAGCCTGACAGGGGCTCTAACTGAAGCTTTCTTT
CASSLTGALTEAFF
>.|.|TRBV10-2|TRBJ2-1
TGCGCCAGCAGTGAGCTCTCGAGAAATACCTACAATGAGCAGTTCTTC
CASSELSRNTYNEQFF
>TRBD2|.|TRBV14|TRBJ2-1
TGTGCCAGCAGCCAACCCGGGGAGGGAGGGCCTTACAATGAGCAGTTCTTC
CASSQPGEGGPYNEQFF
>TRBD1|.|TRBV3-1/TRBV3-2|TRBJ1-2
TGTGCCAGCAGCCCCCCGGGACAGGCTTCCAGGGGCTACACCTTC
CASSPPGQASRGYTF
>.|.|TRBV7-6|TRBJ1-1
TGTGCCAGCAGCCCGACGGGGGGAGCTTTCTTT
CASSPTGGAFF
>.|.|TRBV5-1|TRBJ1-4
TGCGCCAGCAGCCCTAATATCGCAACTAATGAAAAACTGTTTTTT
CASSPNIATNEKLFF
>.|.|TRBV30|TRBJ1-6
TGTGCCTGCGACCGAGGGAATTCACCCCTCCACTTT
CACDRGNSPLHF
>.|.|TRBV20-1|TRBJ1-1
TGCAGTGCTAGTCCCGGGGTCACTGAAGCTTTCTTT
CSASPGVTEAFF
>.|many|TRBV30|TRBJ1-5
TGTGCCTGGAGTGTACGGGAGGATCAGCCCCAGCATTTT
CAWSVREDQPQHF
>TRBD1|.|TRBV27|TRBJ1-1
TGTGCCAGCAGTTTGGGACAGATCACTGAAGCTTTCTTT
CASSLGQITEAFF
>.|.|TRBV6-6|TRBJ2-3
TGTGCCACCAGCGAGAACTTCCTAAGCACAGATACGCAGTATTTT
CATSENFLSTDTQYF
>TRBD1|.|TRBV7-9|TRBJ1-6
TGTGCCAGCAGCAAAGGACAGGCCACCCCATATAATTCACCCCTCCACTTT
CASSKGQATPYNSPLHF
>.|.|TRBV4-3|TRBJ1-5
TGCGCCAGCAGCCCCGGTCGGGGGGTTAATCAGCCCCAGCATTTT
CASSPGRGVNQPQHF
>.|.|TRBV11-2|TRBJ2-1
TGTGCCAGCAGCTTGGGGACAACTTACAATGAGCAGTTCTTC
CASSLGTTYNEQFF
>.|.|TRBV5-1|TRBJ2-2
TGCGCCAGCAGCCCTAGGGCGTCGAGCGGCTATAACACCGGGGAGCTGTTTTTT
CASSPRASSGYNTGELFF